One and the same sample provided the 26 T cell receptor beta chains below, sequenced in a study of blood T cell repertoires in COVID-19 (dated by TCRdb to 2020 to 2021). Receptor libraries were prepared by the immunoSEQ multiplex PCR assay. TCRdb limited this immuneACCESS table to in-frame rearrangements with V and J called. A share of clones is missing; checked studies link under half to unresolved V genes, and the rest is unexplained. The sample includes some 150,000 clones, with 80% to 85% observed a single time. Clones ranked in the top ten supply roughly two fifths of the sample. Sample: peripheral blood. All receptors come from a human donor in a cohort sampled during active COVID-19.

The rearrangement uses TRBV28 and TRBJ1-5, with 9 nucleotides matching TRBD1. The CDR3 loop spans 16 amino acids. Germline-derived CDR1 and CDR2 are MDHEN and SYDVKM. V trimming: 2 bases; J trimming: 3 bases; junction bases outside the gene matches: 5. CDR3: CASSLVQGALNQPQHF. CDR3 sequence (DNA): TGTGCCAGCAGTTTAGTACAGGGGGCTCTCAATCAGCCCCAGCATTTT.

The V and J genes are TRBV3-1 (or the pseudogene TRBV3-2) and TRBJ2-7, with 10 positions matching TRBD1. V trimming: 11 bases; J trimming: 4 bases; junction bases outside the gene matches: 20. The CDR3 consists of 17 residues. Germline V CDR1 and CDR2: LGHDT, YNNKEL (reference sequence). The CDR3: CAAGRGGSGTGAYEQYF. DNA for the CDR3: TGTGCCGCCGGGAGAGGGGGCTCGGGGACAGGGGCTTACGAGCAGTACTTC.

The V gene is TRBV7-8, the J gene TRBJ2-5, with D unclear. Germline CDR1 SGHVS, CDR2 FQNEAQ. CDR3 length: 13 amino acids. Trimming took 5 bases from V and 5 from J, leaving 12 bases between them. Here the CDR3 reads CASSPNFSETQYF. The DNA for the CDR3 is TGTGCCAGCAGCCCAAATTTTAGTGAGACCCAGTACTTC.

In its sample, this clone was seen once. The rearrangement links TRBV11-3 to TRBJ1-1; TRBD1 is a possible D gene (5 bases). Germline loops: CDR1 SGHNT, CDR2 YENEEA. Trimming removed 5 bases from V and 1 base from J, with 11 bases in between. This CDR3 is built from 14 residues. CDR3: CASSPDSSNTEAFF. The CDR3 region has the DNA TGTGCCAGCAGCCCAGACAGCTCGAACACTGAAGCTTTCTTT.

The chain carries TRBV4-1 and TRBJ2-2; D is perhaps TRBD2 (6 bases). Deletions cut 2 bases from V and 0 bases from J, with 19 bases between. CDR3 size: 19 residues. Germline V gene sequence: CDR1 MGHRA, CDR2 YSYEKL. Here the CDR3 reads CASSQTIILEGTNTGELFF. For the CDR3, the DNA is TGCGCCAGCAGCCAAACAATTATCCTGGAGGGGACGAACACCGGGGAGCTGTTTTTT.

This clone was counted between two and nine times. The chain couples TRBV10-3 to TRBJ2-2; D perhaps matches TRBD1 (6 bases). V gave up 2 bases and J gave up 5 bases, with 15 bases separating them. CDR3 size: 16 residues. Germline CDR1 ENHRY, CDR2 SYGVKD. Written as DNA, the CDR3 is TGTGCCATCAGTGAGGGCACCGGAAGGGGGACCGGGGAGCTGTTTTTT. Translating gives CAISEGTGRGTGELFF.

The rearrangement joins TRBV4-1 to TRBJ1-5; D is ambiguous. The CDR3 contains 15 residues. Deletions cut 0 bases from V and 6 bases from J, with 12 bases between. Germline assignment: CDR1 MGHRA and CDR2 YSYEKL. CDR3 sequence reads: CASSQEEGEFQPQHF. The CDR3, as DNA: TGCGCCAGCAGCCAAGAAGAGGGAGAATTTCAGCCCCAGCATTTT.

V usage is TRBV19 and J usage is TRBJ1-1; a weak D match, TRBD1 (5 bases). Germline CDR1 reads LNHDA; CDR2 reads SQIVND (reference sequence). V lost 4 bases and J lost 4, with 22 bases in between. This CDR3 has 17 amino acids. Here the CDR3 DNA reads TGTGCCAGTAGTACCCTTCCGGGAGGGGCCGGAGGCACTGAAGCTTTCTTT. Residues: CASSTLPGGAGGTEAFF.

This chain joins TRBV2 and TRBJ2-1; 9 bases line up with TRBD1. V trimming: 6 bases; J trimming: 7 bases; junction bases outside the gene matches: 7. CDR1 SNHLY and CDR2 FYNNEI come from the germline V gene. The CDR3 has 14 amino acids. The CDR3 nucleotides read TGTGCCAGCAGGAAGGACAGGGGCGAGAATGAGCAGTTCTTC. Its translation is CASRKDRGENEQFF.

V is TRBV30 and J is TRBJ2-1, with D tentatively TRBD2 (5 bases). Germline values: CDR1 GTSNPN, CDR2 SVGIG (reference sequence). The CDR3 consists of 17 residues. Trimming removed 2 bases at V and 2 bases at J, with 19 bases between. The CDR3 nucleotides are TGTGCCTGGAGTCGAAGCGGTCCGCCAAGCACCTACAATGAGCAGTTCTTC. Its protein is CAWSRSGPPSTYNEQFF.

This clone appeared a single time. The gene calls are TRBV5-1 and TRBJ2-1; 8 positions agree with TRBD2. Germline lookup yields CDR1 SGHRS and CDR2 YFSETQ. J was trimmed by 1 base and V by 5 bases; bases with no gene match: 2. The CDR3 runs to 14 residues. For the CDR3, the DNA is TGCGCCAGCAGAGCGGGGGATTCCTACAATGAGCAGTTCTTC. Its protein is CASRAGDSYNEQFF.

The V and J genes are TRBV3-1 (or the pseudogene TRBV3-2) and TRBJ2-3; D is ambiguous. The V gene lost 2 bases and the J gene lost 5 bases, with 11 bases spanning the gap. The length of the CDR3 is 14 residues. The germline gives CDR1 LGHDT, CDR2 YNNKEL (reference sequence). For the CDR3, the DNA is TGTGCCAGCAGCCAACATAAGACGGGAGATACGCAGTATTTT. It yields the protein CASSQHKTGDTQYF.

The chain has TRBV6-5 and TRBJ1-2; 7 bases map to TRBD1. The ends lost 0 bases at V and 4 bases at J; junction bases unmatched: 5. CDR3 length equals 15 residues. The germline V gene encodes CDR1 MNHEY and CDR2 SVGAGI. CDR3 nucleotide sequence: TGTGCCAGCAGTTACTCACAGGGGCTAGGCTATGGCTACACCTTC. It codes for CASSYSQGLGYGYTF.

The chain employs TRBV7-6 and TRBJ2-7; 9 bases are a match to TRBD1. Germline CDR1 reads SGHVS; CDR2 reads FNYEAQ. V lost 5 bases, J lost 2 bases, and 10 bases stayed unmatched. The CDR3 spans 16 residues. The DNA of the CDR3 is TGTGCCAGCAGCGCGGACCACAGGGGGCCAACCTACGAGCAGTACTTC. Protein: CASSADHRGPTYEQYF.

DNA of the CDR3: TGTGCCAGCAGTTTCTGGGTGAGGACTAATGAAAAACTGTTTTTT. The encoded protein is CASSFWVRTNEKLFF. The gene calls are TRBV6-7 and TRBJ1-4; no firm D call. TRBV6-7 qualifies as an ORF whose function is uncertain. CDR3 length: 15 residues. V lost 4 bases to trimming and J lost 2 bases, with 11 bases between them.

This rearrangement joins TRBV7-2 to TRBJ1-2; D might be TRBD1 (5 bases). The CDR3 covers 12 residues. Germline CDR1 reads SGHTA; CDR2 reads FQGNSA. Trimming removed 2 bases from V and 7 bases from J, with 8 bases in between. This chain's CDR3 is CASSLRQSGYTF. CDR3 sequence (DNA): TGTGCCAGCAGCTTACGACAGTCTGGCTACACCTTC. Variable domain in full (rest from reference TRBV7-2 and TRBJ1-2): GAGVSQSPSNKVTEKGKDVELRCDPISGHTALYWYRQSLGQGLEFLIYFQGNSAPDKSGLPSDRFSAERTGGSVSTLTIQRTQQEDSAVYLCASSLRQSGYTFGSGTRLTVV.

This clone was seen a handful of times. The chain links TRBV5-4 to TRBJ1-1, with TRBD1 identical over 10 bases. The trim removed 5 bases at V and 6 bases at J, leaving 7 bases unmatched. This CDR3 contains 14 residues. Germline lookup yields CDR1 SGHNT and CDR2 YYREEE (reference sequence). Written as DNA, the CDR3 is TGTGCCAGCAGTCCGACAGGGGGCTGGGCTGAAGCTTTCTTT. Its translation: CASSPTGGWAEAFF.

In its sample, this clone was seen a few times. The V call is TRBV6-2 or TRBV6-3, the J call TRBJ2-6; no firm D call. Germline CDR1 and CDR2: MNHEY and SVGEGT. Trimming cost V 3 bases and J 2 bases, with 8 bases left between them. The CDR3 consists of 15 residues. The CDR3 coding sequence is TGTGCCAGCAGTTATTCTGCAGCTGGGGCCAACGTCCTGACTTTC. It specifies CASSYSAAGANVLTF.

The chain carries TRBV3-1 (or the pseudogene TRBV3-2) and TRBJ1-2; D perhaps matches TRBD1 (5 bases). The CDR3 has 14 amino acids. Trimming pared 0 bases from V and 5 bases from J, leaving 10 bases between. Per the germline V gene, CDR1 is LGHDT and CDR2 is YNNKEL (reference sequence). The CDR3 protein is CASSQDRQLYGYTF. CDR3 coding DNA: TGTGCCAGCAGCCAAGATCGACAGTTATATGGCTACACCTTC.

The V and J genes are TRBV12-5 and TRBJ1-1; a weak D match, TRBD1 (5 bases). Germline values: CDR1 LGHNT, CDR2 FRNRAP. This CDR3 is built from 13 residues. The V and J ends lost 7 bases and 4 bases respectively, with 13 bases between them. DNA for the CDR3: TGTGCTAGTGCCCCGGACGGGGGCACTGAAGCTTTCTTT. Translating it yields CASAPDGGTEAFF.

The genes are TRBV29-1 and TRBJ2-7; 8 nucleotides match TRBD2. Germline values: CDR1 SQVTM, CDR2 ANQGSEA. The CDR3 loop spans 13 amino acids. V dropped 6 bases and J dropped 3; count of bases not matched to a gene: 7. The CDR3 nucleotides read TGCAGCGTAGCGGGGGCCCTTCTCTACGAGCAGTACTTC. This translates into CSVAGALLYEQYF.

The chain is built from TRBV7-2 and TRBJ1-1; no definite D call. Germline V lookup: CDR1 SGHTA, CDR2 FQGNSA. The CDR3 runs to 15 residues. V lost 5 bases and J lost 1, with 14 bases in between. Written as DNA, the CDR3 is TGTGCCAGCAGCCAGTCAGCTGGAGGGAACACTGAAGCTTTCTTT. It yields the protein CASSQSAGGNTEAFF. Combining the CDR3 with reference TRBV7-2 and TRBJ1-1 gives the whole variable domain GAGVSQSPSNKVTEKGKDVELRCDPISGHTALYWYRQSLGQGLEFLIYFQGNSAPDKSGLPSDRFSAERTGGSVSTLTIQRTQQEDSAVYLCASSQSAGGNTEAFFGQGTRLTVV.

The rearrangement uses TRBV5-4 and TRBJ1-1; 11 bases agree with TRBD1. This CDR3 is 16 amino acids long. Germline lookup yields CDR1 SGHNT and CDR2 YYREEE (reference sequence). Unmatched junction bases numbered 5, after V lost 3 bases and J lost 1 base. CDR3 bases: TGTGCCAGCAGCTCCCGGACAGGGGGCCCGAACACTGAAGCTTTCTTT. This codes for CASSSRTGGPNTEAFF.

The rearrangement joins TRBV3-1 (or the pseudogene TRBV3-2) to TRBJ1-6, with a weak D call TRBD1 (6 bases). V was clipped by 1 base and J by 13 bases, with 17 bases between them. The CDR3 length is 15 residues. Germline V gene lookup returns CDR1 LGHDT and CDR2 YNNKEL (reference sequence). CDR3: CASSQGATGNFPLHF. The CDR3 DNA reads TGTGCCAGCAGCCAAGGGGCGACAGGAAACTTTCCCCTCCACTTT.

The DNA for the CDR3 is TGTGCCAGCAGTCGGGTCTACGAGCAGTACTTC. Translation gives CASSRVYEQYF. V is TRBV3-1 (or the pseudogene TRBV3-2) and J is TRBJ2-7; D unresolved. V was cut by 6 bases and J by 3 bases, with 6 bases left in between. The CDR3 has 11 amino acids. Germline-derived CDR1 and CDR2 are LGHDT and YNNKEL (reference sequence).

V usage is TRBV4-1 and J usage is TRBJ2-7; weak D call: TRBD2 (6 bases). The CDR3 spans 16 residues. Germline lookup yields CDR1 MGHRA and CDR2 YSYEKL. V was cut by 0 bases and J by 3 bases, with 15 bases left in between. Written as DNA, the CDR3 is TGCGCCAGCAGCCAAGATCGTGCGAGACTAGACTACGAGCAGTACTTC. Translation: CASSQDRARLDYEQYF.